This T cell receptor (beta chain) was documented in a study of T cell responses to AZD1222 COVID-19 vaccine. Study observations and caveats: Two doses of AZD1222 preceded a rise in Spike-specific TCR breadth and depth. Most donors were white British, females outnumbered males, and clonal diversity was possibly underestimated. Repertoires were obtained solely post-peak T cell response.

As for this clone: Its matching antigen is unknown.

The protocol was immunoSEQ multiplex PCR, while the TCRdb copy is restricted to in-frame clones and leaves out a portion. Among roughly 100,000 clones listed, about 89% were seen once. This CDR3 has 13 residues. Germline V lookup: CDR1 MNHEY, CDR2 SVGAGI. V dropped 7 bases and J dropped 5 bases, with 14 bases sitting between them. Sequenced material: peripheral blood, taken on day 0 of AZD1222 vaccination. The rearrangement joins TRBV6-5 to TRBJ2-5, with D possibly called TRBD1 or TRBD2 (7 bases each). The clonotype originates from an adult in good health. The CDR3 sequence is CASTGGAVETQYF. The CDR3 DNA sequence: TGTGCCAGCACAGGGGGGGCGGTGGAGACCCAGTACTTC.